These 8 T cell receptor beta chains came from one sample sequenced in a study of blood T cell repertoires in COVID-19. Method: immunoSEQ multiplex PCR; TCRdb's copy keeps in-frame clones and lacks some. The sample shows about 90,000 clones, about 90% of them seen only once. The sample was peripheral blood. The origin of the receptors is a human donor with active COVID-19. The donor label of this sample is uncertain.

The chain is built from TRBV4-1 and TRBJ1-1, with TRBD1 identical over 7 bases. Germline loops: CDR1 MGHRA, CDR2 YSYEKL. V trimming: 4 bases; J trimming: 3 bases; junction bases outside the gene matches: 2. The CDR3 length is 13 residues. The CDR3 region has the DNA TGCGCCAGCAGCCGGGACAGAGACACTGAAGCTTTCTTT. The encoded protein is CASSRDRDTEAFF.

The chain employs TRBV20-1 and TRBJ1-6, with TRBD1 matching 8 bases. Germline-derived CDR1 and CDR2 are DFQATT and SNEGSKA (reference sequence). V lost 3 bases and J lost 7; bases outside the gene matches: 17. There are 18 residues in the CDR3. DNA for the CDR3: TGCAGTGCTAGTCGGGCCATCGGACAGGGAATAGGGAATTCACCCCTCCACTTT. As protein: CSASRAIGQGIGNSPLHF.

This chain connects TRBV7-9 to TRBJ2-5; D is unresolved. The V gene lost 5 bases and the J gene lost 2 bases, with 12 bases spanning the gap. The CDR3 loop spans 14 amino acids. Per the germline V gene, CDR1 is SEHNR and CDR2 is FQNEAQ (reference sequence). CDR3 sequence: CASSAPPKQETQYF. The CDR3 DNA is TGTGCCAGCAGCGCGCCCCCAAAGCAAGAGACCCAGTACTTC.

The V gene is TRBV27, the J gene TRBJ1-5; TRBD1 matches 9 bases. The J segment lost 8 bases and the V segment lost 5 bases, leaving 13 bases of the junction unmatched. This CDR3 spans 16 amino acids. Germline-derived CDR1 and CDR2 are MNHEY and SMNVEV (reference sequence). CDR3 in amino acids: CASSGIGTGILEPQHF. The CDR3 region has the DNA TGTGCCAGCAGTGGGATCGGGACAGGGATTCTGGAGCCCCAGCATTTT.

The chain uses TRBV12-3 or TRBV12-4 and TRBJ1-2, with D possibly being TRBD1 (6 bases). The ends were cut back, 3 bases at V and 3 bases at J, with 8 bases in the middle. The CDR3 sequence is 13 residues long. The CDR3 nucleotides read TGTGCCAGCAGTTTCAGGGGTGACTATGGCTACACCTTC. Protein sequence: CASSFRGDYGYTF.

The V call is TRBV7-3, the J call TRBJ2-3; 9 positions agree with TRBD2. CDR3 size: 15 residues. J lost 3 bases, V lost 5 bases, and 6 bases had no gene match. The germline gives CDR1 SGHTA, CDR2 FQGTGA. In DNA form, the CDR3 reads TGTGCCAGCAGCCCCCAGCGGGGGGTGACAGATACGCAGTATTTT. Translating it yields CASSPQRGVTDTQYF. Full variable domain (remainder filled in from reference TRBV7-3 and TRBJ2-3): GAGVSQTPSNKVTEKGKYVELRCDPISGHTALYWYRQSLGQGPEFLIYFQGTGAADDSGLPNDRFFAVRPEGSVSTLKIQRTERGDSAVYLCASSPQRGVTDTQYFGPGTRLTVL.

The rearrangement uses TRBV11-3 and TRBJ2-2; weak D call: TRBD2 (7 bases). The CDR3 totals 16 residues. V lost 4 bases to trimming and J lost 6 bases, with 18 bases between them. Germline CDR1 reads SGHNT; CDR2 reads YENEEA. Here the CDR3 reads CASSSSGGQVPGELFF. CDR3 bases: TGTGCCAGCAGCTCCTCCGGGGGGCAAGTTCCCGGGGAGCTGTTTTTT. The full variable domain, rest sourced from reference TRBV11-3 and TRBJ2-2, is EAGVVQSPRYKIIEKKQPVAFWCNPISGHNTLYWYLQNLGQGPELLIRYENEEAVDDSQLPKDRFSAERLKGVDSTLKIQPAELGDSAVYLCASSSSGGQVPGELFFGEGSRLTVL.

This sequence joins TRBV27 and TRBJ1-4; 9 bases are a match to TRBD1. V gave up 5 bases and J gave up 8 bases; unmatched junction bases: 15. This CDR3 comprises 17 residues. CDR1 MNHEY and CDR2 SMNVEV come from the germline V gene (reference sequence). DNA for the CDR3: TGTGCCAGCAGTAAGGCTCTACAGGGGGCGATCGGAGAAAAACTGTTTTTT. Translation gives CASSKALQGAIGEKLFF.